These 32 T cell receptor beta chains were all obtained from the same sample, sequenced in a study of cytomegalovirus exposure and HLA in healthy donors. The PCR was carried out with 60 Vbeta primers and 13 Jbeta primers. Assay: immunoSEQ multiplex PCR; the TCRdb copy retains only in-frame clones and omits some. This sample has just under 80,000 clones, with 78% found just once. The sequenced sample was PBMCs. The source is a man in his forties or fifties in good health and CMV-seronegative.

Only one count was recorded for this clone. V is TRBV4-1 and J is TRBJ1-2; TRBD1 matches at 10 bases. The germline V gene encodes CDR1 MGHRA and CDR2 YSYEKL. This CDR3 is built from 17 residues. Trimming cost V 0 bases and J 8 bases; bases outside gene matches: 12. The CDR3 loop reads CASSQDSGTGAQGGYTF. DNA for the CDR3: TGCGCCAGCAGCCAAGATTCAGGGACAGGGGCCCAAGGGGGCTACACCTTC.

The chain carries TRBV10-1 and TRBJ1-1, with 10 bases matching TRBD1. Per germline, CDR1 WNHNN and CDR2 SYGVQD (reference sequence). The CDR3 totals 16 residues. V was pared by 2 bases and J by 1 base, with 4 bases of the junction left unmatched. Here the CDR3 DNA reads TGCGCCAGCAGTGAGGACAGGGGGCGTGAGAACACTGAAGCTTTCTTT. The encoded protein is CASSEDRGRENTEAFF.

The CDR3 DNA follows: TGTGCCAGCAGTGATCTGGAGGGGCCGCCCCAGCATTTT. Translated: CASSDLEGPPQHF. The chain has TRBV2 and TRBJ1-5; maybe TRBD1 (5 bases). Germline V gives CDR1 SNHLY, CDR2 FYNNEI. CDR3 length equals 13 residues. Trimming removed 3 bases at V and 9 bases at J, with 12 bases between.

This clone was seen a single time. The gene calls are TRBV18 and TRBJ1-1, with 10 bases lining up with TRBD1. With V trimmed by 5 bases and J by 8 bases, 11 bases remained unmatched. This CDR3 spans 15 amino acids. Germline V gene data show CDR1 as KGHSH and CDR2 as LQKENI. This chain's CDR3 is CASSEGQGRLKEAFF. The CDR3 DNA sequence: TGTGCCAGCTCAGAGGGACAGGGGAGACTTAAAGAAGCTTTCTTT.

This clone appeared once. The CDR3 sequence: CASRTGDEQYF. CDR3 bases: TGTGCCAGTAGAACAGGGGACGAGCAGTACTTC. The chain is built from TRBV19 and TRBJ2-7, with 7 positions matching TRBD1. After removal of 6 bases from V and 5 bases from J, the junction contained 1 base not matched to a gene. Per germline, CDR1 LNHDA and CDR2 SQIVND (reference sequence). The CDR3 totals 11 residues.

V gene TRBV10-3 combines with J gene TRBJ2-1; 9 bases are shared with TRBD2. The V and J ends lost 5 bases and 0 bases, in that order; junction bases with no gene match: 2. Germline loops: CDR1 ENHRY, CDR2 SYGVKD. This CDR3 is built from 15 residues. The CDR3 DNA follows: TGTGCCATCAGTCCAGCGGGAGGCTCCTACAATGAGCAGTTCTTC. Protein product: CAISPAGGSYNEQFF.

The chain recombines TRBV7-9 with TRBJ1-3, with 9 bases matching TRBD1. This CDR3 has 14 amino acids. V lost 3 bases to trimming and J lost 8 bases; unmatched junction nucleotides: 5. The germline gives CDR1 SEHNR, CDR2 FQNEAQ (reference sequence). The CDR3 DNA sequence: TGTGCCAGCAGCTTCGACAGGGGGTCATACACCATATATTTT. It codes for CASSFDRGSYTIYF.

The rearrangement links TRBV28 to TRBJ1-5; TRBD1 aligns across 9 bases. V shed 3 bases and J 4 bases; nucleotides not matched to a gene: 7. From germline, CDR1 is MDHEN and CDR2 SYDVKM. The CDR3 extends over 16 amino acids. The CDR3 is CASSFSLGTGNQPQHF. DNA for the CDR3: TGTGCCAGCAGTTTTAGTCTGGGGACAGGGAATCAGCCCCAGCATTTT. The variable domain in full, with the rest retrieved from reference TRBV28 and TRBJ1-5, is DVKVTQSSRYLVKRTGEKVFLECVQDMDHENMFWYRQDPGLGLRLIYFSYDVKMKEKGDIPEGYSVSREKKERFSLILESASTNQTSMYLCASSFSLGTGNQPQHFGDGTRLSIL.

The chain couples TRBV15 to TRBJ2-1; D is possibly TRBD1 (5 bases). Germline values: CDR1 LNHNV, CDR2 YYDKDF (reference sequence). V was pared by 3 bases and J by 1 base, with 10 bases between. The CDR3 totals 15 residues. CDR3 sequence: CATSRAQGSYNEQFF. The CDR3 DNA reads TGTGCCACCAGCAGGGCTCAGGGTTCCTACAATGAGCAGTTCTTC.

V gene TRBV27 combines with J gene TRBJ1-1; D is possibly TRBD1 (6 bases). Looked up from germline, CDR1 is MNHEY and CDR2 is SMNVEV (reference sequence). The CDR3 runs to 15 residues. Trimming took 3 bases from V and 1 from J, leaving 12 bases between them. DNA for the CDR3: TGTGCCAGCAGTTTTGTGGGGGCCGGGAACACTGAAGCTTTCTTT. Translating it yields CASSFVGAGNTEAFF.

Notes on this clone: Other nucleotide sequences from this sample produce the same CDR3. The J gene is TRBJ1-2, the V gene TRBV6-5; D not certain. This CDR3 region has 13 residues. Trimming stripped 5 bases from V and 3 bases from J, with 10 bases between. Germline CDR1 is MNHEY and CDR2 is SVGAGI. The CDR3 DNA reads as TGTGCCAGCAGTCCCGGGTCCGACTATGGCTACACCTTC. Translating gives CASSPGSDYGYTF.

This clone was observed a few times. The chain links TRBV11-2 to TRBJ2-3, with 7 positions matching TRBD2. This CDR3 contains 15 residues. After removal of 1 base from V and 4 bases from J, the junction contained 5 bases not matched to a gene. The germline V gene encodes CDR1 SGHAT and CDR2 FQNNGV. The CDR3 region has the DNA TGTGCCAGCAGCTTAGCGGGAGGAGAGGCAGATACGCAGTATTTT. This codes for CASSLAGGEADTQYF.

This chain connects TRBV30 to TRBJ2-1; 8 nucleotides line up with TRBD1. Germline V lookup: CDR1 GTSNPN, CDR2 SVGIG (reference sequence). This CDR3 has 12 amino acids. V lost 5 bases, J lost 7 bases, and 4 bases stayed unmatched. The CDR3, as DNA: TGTGCCTGGGCCCGACAGGGGAATGAGCAGTTCTTC. It encodes CAWARQGNEQFF.

The rearrangement links TRBV28 to TRBJ2-7; TRBD1 is a possible D gene (7 bases). Germline assignment: CDR1 MDHEN and CDR2 SYDVKM. This CDR3 has 12 amino acids. In DNA, the CDR3 is TGTACTACCGCGGGACAGCACTACGAGCAGTACTTC. Its protein product is CTTAGQHYEQYF.

This clone was counted between two and nine times. This sequence joins TRBV19 and TRBJ2-4, with no clear D. Between the trimmed V and J ends, which lost 4 bases and 0 bases, there was a span of 7 bases. Per the germline V gene, CDR1 is LNHDA and CDR2 is SQIVND (reference sequence). The CDR3 has 14 amino acids. In DNA, the CDR3 is TGTGCCAGTAGTACCACTATAGCCAAAAACATTCAGTACTTC. It codes for CASSTTIAKNIQYF.

The chain uses TRBV10-3 and TRBJ1-4, with 11 bases that match TRBD1. The CDR3 has 15 amino acids. Trimming at V came to 8 bases and at J to 8 bases, leaving 10 bases not matched to a gene. Germline V gives CDR1 ENHRY, CDR2 SYGVKD. The CDR3 protein is CAISPSGQGVEKLFF. In DNA form, the CDR3 reads TGTGCCATCTCCCCTTCGGGACAGGGGGTGGAAAAACTGTTTTTT.

This clone appeared once. V usage is TRBV28 and J usage is TRBJ1-5; 7 nucleotides match TRBD1. CDR1 and CDR2 (germline): MDHEN, SYDVKM. V gave up 6 bases and J gave up 2 bases; unmatched junction bases: 7. The CDR3 loop spans 15 amino acids. CDR3 protein: CASRNRGPGNQPQHF. The DNA for the CDR3 is TGTGCCAGCAGGAACAGGGGTCCGGGCAATCAGCCCCAGCATTTT.

V gene TRBV28 combines with J gene TRBJ2-7; 11 bases line up with TRBD2. Germline values: CDR1 MDHEN, CDR2 SYDVKM. This CDR3 has 18 amino acids. The ends lost 4 bases at V and 2 bases at J; junction bases unmatched: 13. CDR3 amino acids: CASSSPLAGGPNPYEQYF. For the CDR3, the DNA is TGTGCCAGCAGTTCGCCATTAGCGGGAGGGCCCAACCCCTACGAGCAGTACTTC.

This sequence joins TRBV28 and TRBJ2-1, with D possibly matching TRBD1 (6 bases). CDR1 and CDR2 from the germline V gene are MDHEN and SYDVKM. Trimming pared 5 bases from V and 6 bases from J, leaving 11 bases between. There are 13 residues in the CDR3. In nucleotides, the CDR3 is TGTGCCAGCAGTAGGACAGATCTCAATGAGCAGTTCTTC. It yields the protein CASSRTDLNEQFF.

This clone was counted a few times. The chain uses TRBV14 and TRBJ2-7; the match to TRBD1 covers 9 bases. The CDR3 consists of 16 residues. Germline trimming cut 5 bases from V and 3 bases from J; bases unmatched to any gene: 11. The germline gives CDR1 SGHDN, CDR2 FVKESK. CDR3 sequence: CASSFTGTGFIYEQYF. DNA of the CDR3: TGTGCCAGCAGCTTCACCGGGACAGGGTTCATCTACGAGCAGTACTTC.

The V call is TRBV28, the J call TRBJ1-5, with D possibly matching TRBD1 (5 bases). CDR1 MDHEN and CDR2 SYDVKM come from the germline V gene. The V end was cut by 6 bases, the J end by 3 bases, with 12 bases between. The CDR3 extends over 14 amino acids. CDR3 protein: CASSWGGNNQPQHF. CDR3 DNA sequence: TGTGCCAGCAGCTGGGGCGGTAACAATCAGCCCCAGCATTTT.

The chain couples TRBV6-5 to TRBJ1-1; 7 nucleotides align to TRBD1. The V segment lost 4 bases and the J segment 4 bases; nucleotides outside the gene matches: 9. This CDR3 has 15 amino acids. Germline V lookup: CDR1 MNHEY, CDR2 SVGAGI. The CDR3 here is CASSSLTGWSTEAFF. The CDR3 DNA follows: TGTGCCAGCAGTTCCTTGACAGGGTGGAGCACTGAAGCTTTCTTT.

The rearrangement joins TRBV28 to TRBJ1-4; 7 nucleotides align to TRBD1. V shed 3 bases, J shed 2 bases, and the junction held 0 bases outside the gene matches. Germline V gene sequence: CDR1 MDHEN, CDR2 SYDVKM. The length of the CDR3 is 14 residues. The CDR3 is CASSLTGTNEKLFF. Here the CDR3 DNA reads TGTGCCAGCAGTTTGACAGGGACTAATGAAAAACTGTTTTTT.

The chain carries TRBV18 and TRBJ2-2, with a tentative D call TRBD1 (6 bases). Trimming took 5 bases from V and 0 from J, leaving 13 bases between them. The germline V gene encodes CDR1 KGHSH and CDR2 LQKENI. The CDR3 is 16 residues long. CDR3 nucleotides: TGTGCCAGCTCATTCCACAGGGCCCCGAACACCGGGGAGCTGTTTTTT. Encoded protein: CASSFHRAPNTGELFF.

The chain combines TRBV29-1 with TRBJ2-3; 15 nucleotides agree with TRBD2. The CDR3 covers 13 residues. The V and J ends lost 7 bases and 6 bases, in that order; junction bases with no gene match: 2. Germline V lookup: CDR1 SQVTM, CDR2 ANQGSEA. The CDR3 DNA is TGCAGCGCCGGGACTAGCGGGGGGGATACGCAGTATTTT. This codes for CSAGTSGGDTQYF.

This clone showed up just once. The rearrangement links TRBV5-1 to TRBJ2-1; D remains unclear. Germline V gives CDR1 SGHRS, CDR2 YFSETQ. The CDR3 runs 12 residues. V lost 2 bases to trimming and J lost 5 bases, with 5 bases between them. In DNA, the CDR3 is TGCGCCAGCAGCTTTGACAACAATGAGCAGTTCTTC. Its protein product is CASSFDNNEQFF.

The chain carries TRBV28 and TRBJ1-2; D may be TRBD1 (5 bases). The germline gives CDR1 MDHEN, CDR2 SYDVKM. This CDR3 is built from 13 residues. The V and J ends lost 8 bases and 5 bases respectively, with 15 bases between them. The CDR3 bases are TGTGCCAGCCGGGAGTGGCAGGGTTATGGCTACACCTTC. Translation gives CASREWQGYGYTF.

The CDR3 region has the DNA TGTGCCAGCAGTACACAGGGTAGGATGGAGGATCAGCCCCAGCATTTT. Its protein product is CASSTQGRMEDQPQHF. This chain links TRBV2 with TRBJ1-5, with D possibly being TRBD1 (6 bases). The CDR3 is 16 residues long. Germline CDR1 and CDR2: SNHLY and FYNNEI. Trimming took off 5 bases at V and 5 bases at J, with 19 bases between the two ends.

The chain joins TRBV7-3 to TRBJ1-1, with 9 nucleotides matching TRBD1. The germline gives CDR1 SGHTA, CDR2 FQGTGA. The CDR3 totals 13 residues. Unmatched junction bases numbered 3, after V lost 5 bases and J lost 5 bases. CDR3 loop: CASSLDRGTEAFF. In nucleotides, the CDR3 is TGTGCCAGCAGCCTCGACAGGGGGACTGAAGCTTTCTTT.

The chain is built from TRBV29-1 and TRBJ2-3; a possible D gene is TRBD1 (5 bases). CDR3 length equals 12 residues. Germline assignment: CDR1 SQVTM and CDR2 ANQGSEA. Deletions cut 6 bases from V and 0 bases from J, with 7 bases between. The CDR3 coding sequence is TGCAGCGTACAGGAGAGCACAGATACGCAGTATTTT. Its protein is CSVQESTDTQYF.

This chain uses TRBV28 with TRBJ1-1, with D maybe TRBD1 (6 bases). Looked up from germline, CDR1 is MDHEN and CDR2 is SYDVKM. V lost 0 bases to trimming and J lost 3 bases, with 14 bases between them. This CDR3 region has 16 residues. CDR3 nucleotide sequence: TGTGCCAGCAGTTTATGGTCCCAGGGGAGGGACACTGAAGCTTTCTTT. It encodes CASSLWSQGRDTEAFF.

The rearrangement links TRBV19 to TRBJ2-7, with 10 bases lining up with TRBD1. The CDR3 runs to 13 residues. The V gene's germline CDR1 is LNHDA and CDR2 SQIVND (reference sequence). Trimming cost V 6 bases and J 6 bases; bases outside gene matches: 5. CDR3 sequence reads: CASRIGQGGEQYF. The CDR3 DNA is TGTGCCAGTAGAATCGGACAGGGGGGCGAGCAGTACTTC.